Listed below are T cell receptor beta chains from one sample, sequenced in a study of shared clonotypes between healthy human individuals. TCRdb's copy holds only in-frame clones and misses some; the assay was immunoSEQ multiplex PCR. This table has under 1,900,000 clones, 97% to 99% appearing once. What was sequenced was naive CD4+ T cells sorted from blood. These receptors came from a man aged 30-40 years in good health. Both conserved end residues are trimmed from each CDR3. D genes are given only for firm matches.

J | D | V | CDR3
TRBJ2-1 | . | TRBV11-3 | ASGRDINEQF
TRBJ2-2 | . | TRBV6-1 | ASSDGRTNTGELF
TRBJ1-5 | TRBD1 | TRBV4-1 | ASSRPGTGGNQPQH
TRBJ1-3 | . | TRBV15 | ATDQGSGNTIY
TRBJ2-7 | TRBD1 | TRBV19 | ASSAGQGYHEQY
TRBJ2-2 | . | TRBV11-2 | ASSQGATGELF
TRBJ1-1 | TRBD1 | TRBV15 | ATSRAKTGGTEAF
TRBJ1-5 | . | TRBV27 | ASSLSGGSNQPQH
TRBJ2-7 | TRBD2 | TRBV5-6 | ASSYGTSGSWSYEQY
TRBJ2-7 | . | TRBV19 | ASSIHNEQY
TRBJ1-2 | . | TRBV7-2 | ASSPRGRDYT
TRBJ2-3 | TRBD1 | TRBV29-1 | SVTGGTQY
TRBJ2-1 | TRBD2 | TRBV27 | ASSITKTSGSSYNEQF
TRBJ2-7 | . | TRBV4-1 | ASSLPGGSYEQY
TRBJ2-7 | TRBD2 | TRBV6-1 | ASSELAGATYEQY
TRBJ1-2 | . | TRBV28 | ASSPGVAQYGYT
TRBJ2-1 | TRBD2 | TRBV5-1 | ASSLPLAGENEQF
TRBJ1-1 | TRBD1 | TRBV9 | ASTLTGMNTEAF
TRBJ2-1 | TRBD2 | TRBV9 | ASSVGSSGRETYNEQF
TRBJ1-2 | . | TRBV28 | ASSLKGGGYT
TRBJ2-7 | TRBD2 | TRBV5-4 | ASSETSGAYEQY
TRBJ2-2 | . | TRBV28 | ASSIPPTGELF
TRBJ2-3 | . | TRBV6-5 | ASRTEVWDTQY
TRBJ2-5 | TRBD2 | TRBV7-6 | ASTSGTSGRYTD
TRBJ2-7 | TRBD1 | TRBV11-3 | ASSSRDRSYEQY
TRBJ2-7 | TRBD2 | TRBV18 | ASSPTSGRDGEQY
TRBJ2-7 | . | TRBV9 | ASSPQGGSLREQY
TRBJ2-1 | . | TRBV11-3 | ASSLGTLRGDEQF
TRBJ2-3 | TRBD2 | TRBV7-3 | ASSLPSLAGGPDTQY
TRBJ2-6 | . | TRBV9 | ASSSSSGPGANVLT
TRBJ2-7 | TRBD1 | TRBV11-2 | AVSRDRISYEQY
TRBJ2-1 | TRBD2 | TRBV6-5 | ASSNGAGGYEQF
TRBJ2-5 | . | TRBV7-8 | ASSLLAQGENQETQY
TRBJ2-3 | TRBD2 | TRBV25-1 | ASSALAGGSTDTQY
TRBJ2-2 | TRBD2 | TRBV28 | ASSPDLAGNTGELF
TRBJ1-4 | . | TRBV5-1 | ASSRKVGVGGLATNEKLF
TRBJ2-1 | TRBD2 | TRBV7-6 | ASSLGLAGVFEQF
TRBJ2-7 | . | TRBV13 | ASSVSDYEQY
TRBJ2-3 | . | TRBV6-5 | ASSYSVTTDTQY
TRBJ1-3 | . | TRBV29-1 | SAAGWGYGNTIY
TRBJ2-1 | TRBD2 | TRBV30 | AWSRGLAGGFLVHNEQF
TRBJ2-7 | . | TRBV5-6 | ASSLGVNGSSYEQY